These 11 T cell receptor beta chains originate from one sample sequenced in a study of cytomegalovirus exposure and HLA in healthy donors. Primers: 60 Vbeta forward and 13 Jbeta reverse. Libraries were prepared by immunoSEQ multiplex PCR; TCRdb keeps only in-frame clonotypes and omits some of them. The ten top clones account for approximately 7%, within a sample of 50,000 or so clones. Material for sequencing was PBMCs. Receptors originate from a woman aged 40 to 50 in good health and CMV-seronegative.

The rearrangement links TRBV5-1 to TRBJ2-3, with D unclear. This CDR3 region has 12 residues. Per germline, CDR1 SGHRS and CDR2 YFSETQ. The V end was cut by 0 bases, the J end by 4 bases, with 3 bases between. The CDR3, as DNA: TGCGCCAGCAGCTTGGCCGCAGATACGCAGTATTTT. This encodes CASSLAADTQYF.

The chain uses TRBV7-2 and TRBJ1-3; the D is unclear. V lost 5 bases and J 0 bases, leaving 11 bases between the germline ends. From germline, CDR1 is SGHTA and CDR2 FQGNSA. The CDR3 consists of 15 residues. CDR3 region: CASSHGPGSGNTIYF. The CDR3 DNA sequence: TGTGCCAGCAGCCACGGCCCGGGCTCTGGAAACACCATATATTTT.

V gene TRBV30 combines with J gene TRBJ1-4; possible D gene TRBD1, 6 bases. Germline V lookup: CDR1 GTSNPN, CDR2 SVGIG (reference sequence). CDR3 length: 14 residues. The V gene lost 2 bases and the J gene lost 3 bases, with 10 bases spanning the gap. DNA for the CDR3: TGTGCCTGGAGTCTGACAGGCCCTAATGAAAAACTGTTTTTT. It yields the protein CAWSLTGPNEKLFF. Based on the CDR3 plus reference TRBV30 and TRBJ1-4, the full variable domain is SQTIHQWPATLVQPVGSPLSLECTVEGTSNPNLYWYRQAAGRGLQLLFYSVGIGQISSEVPQNLSASRPQDRQFILSSKKLLLSDSGFYLCAWSLTGPNEKLFFGSGTQLSVL.

With regard to this clone: A junction boundary mismatches the germline segment, possibly from a read error. At the DNA level, this CDR3 is encoded by other sequences in the same sample as well. The CDR3 sequence: CASSLNIDGSPLHF. DNA of the CDR3: TGTGCCAGCAGCTTAAACATCGACGGGTCACCCCTACACTTT. The chain links TRBV7-2 to TRBJ1-6; D is uncertain. Germline V gene sequence: CDR1 SGHTA, CDR2 FQGNSA. CDR3 length equals 14 residues.

The CDR3 loop is CAIMPDRGRTEAFF. CDR3 DNA: TGTGCCATCATGCCGGACAGGGGTCGAACTGAAGCTTTCTTT. V usage is TRBV10-3 and J usage is TRBJ1-1; 9 bases map to TRBD1. The germline V gene encodes CDR1 ENHRY and CDR2 SYGVKD. V was pared by 7 bases and J by 5 bases, with 8 bases of the junction left unmatched. The CDR3 has 14 residues.

V is TRBV6-1 and J is TRBJ1-5, with TRBD1 matching 7 bases. Per the germline V gene, CDR1 is MNHNS and CDR2 is SASEGT. CDR3 length: 16 amino acids. The ends lost 2 bases at V and 4 bases at J; junction bases unmatched: 8. CDR3 sequence reads: CASSELTGVENQPQHF. DNA for the CDR3: TGTGCCAGCAGTGAACTCACAGGGGTAGAGAATCAGCCCCAGCATTTT.

The chain is built from TRBV28 and TRBJ2-7; maybe TRBD1 (6 bases). The ends were cut back, 6 bases at V and 4 bases at J, with 10 bases in the middle. CDR1 and CDR2 (germline): MDHEN, SYDVKM. This CDR3 spans 12 amino acids. This CDR3 reads CASSKGGYEQYF. The CDR3, as DNA: TGTGCCAGCAGCAAAGGGGGTTACGAGCAGTACTTC.

The rearrangement joins TRBV10-3 to TRBJ1-3, with 7 bases that match TRBD1. The CDR3 is 13 amino acids. CDR1 and CDR2 from the germline V gene are ENHRY and SYGVKD. V dropped 4 bases and J dropped 3; count of bases not matched to a gene: 0. CDR3 loop: CAISGQGGNTIYF. CDR3 sequence (DNA): TGTGCCATCAGTGGACAGGGTGGAAACACCATATATTTT.

The chain uses TRBV2 and TRBJ1-2; 9 nucleotides agree with TRBD1. The germline gives CDR1 SNHLY, CDR2 FYNNEI. After removal of 6 bases from V and 0 bases from J, the junction contained 2 bases not matched to a gene. The CDR3 extends over 14 amino acids. CDR3 coding DNA: TGTGCCAGCAGCGGACAGGGGACTAACTATGGCTACACCTTC. Translated, it gives CASSGQGTNYGYTF.

As to this clone: Other nucleotide sequences in the sample specify the same CDR3. V gene TRBV30 combines with J gene TRBJ1-5, with TRBD1 as a possible D gene (5 bases). Germline V gene data show CDR1 as GTSNPN and CDR2 as SVGIG (reference sequence). V was shortened by 0 bases and J by 7 bases, with 10 bases between the two germline ends. CDR3 size: 13 residues. CDR3 DNA: TGTGCCTGGAGTGTCACCGGGGGGCAGCCCCAGCATTTT. Translated: CAWSVTGGQPQHF.

The chain couples TRBV5-1 to TRBJ2-7; 10 nucleotides match TRBD1. The CDR3 loop spans 14 amino acids. Germline V gene lookup returns CDR1 SGHRS and CDR2 YFSETQ. J gave up 5 bases and V 4 bases, and 6 bases lay outside the gene matches. The CDR3 sequence is CASSHPGTGDEQYF. The DNA for the CDR3 is TGCGCCAGCAGCCATCCCGGGACAGGGGACGAGCAGTACTTC.